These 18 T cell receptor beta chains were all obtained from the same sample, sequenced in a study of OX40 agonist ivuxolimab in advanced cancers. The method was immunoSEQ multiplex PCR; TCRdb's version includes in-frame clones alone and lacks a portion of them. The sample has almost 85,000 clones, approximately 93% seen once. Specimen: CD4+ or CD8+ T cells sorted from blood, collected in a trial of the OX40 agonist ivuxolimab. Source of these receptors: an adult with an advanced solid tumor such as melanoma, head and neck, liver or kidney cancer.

Here the CDR3 DNA reads TGTGCCAGCAGCCTAGGTCTGGCAGCGGGGTCTTCCTCCCTCTCCTACAATGAGCAGTTCTTC. Amino acids: CASSLGLAAGSSSLSYNEQFF. The rearrangement links TRBV14 to TRBJ2-1; 7 bases line up with TRBD2. The CDR3 sequence is 21 residues long. Germline CDR1 SGHDN, CDR2 FVKESK. Trimming removed 4 bases from V and 0 bases from J; junction bases left unmatched: 21.

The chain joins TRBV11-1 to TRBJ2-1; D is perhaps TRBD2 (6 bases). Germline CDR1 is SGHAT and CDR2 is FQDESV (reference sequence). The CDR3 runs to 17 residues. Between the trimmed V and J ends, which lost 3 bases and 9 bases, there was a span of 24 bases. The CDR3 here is CASSFNLALNGGTEQFF. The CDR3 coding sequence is TGTGCCAGCAGCTTCAACCTAGCTCTTAACGGGGGTACTGAGCAGTTCTTC. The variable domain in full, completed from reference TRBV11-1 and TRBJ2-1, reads EAEVAQSPRYKITEKSQAVAFWCDPISGHATLYWYRQILGQGPELLVQFQDESVVDDSQLPKDRFSAERLKGVDSTLKIQPAELGDSAMYLCASSFNLALNGGTEQFFGPGTRLTVL.

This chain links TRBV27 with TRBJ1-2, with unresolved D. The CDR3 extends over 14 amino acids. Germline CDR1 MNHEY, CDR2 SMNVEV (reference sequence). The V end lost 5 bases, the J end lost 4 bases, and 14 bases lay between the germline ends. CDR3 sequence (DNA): TGTGCCAGCAGTCCCCCAGGTTTTAGCTATGGCTACACCTTC. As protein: CASSPPGFSYGYTF.

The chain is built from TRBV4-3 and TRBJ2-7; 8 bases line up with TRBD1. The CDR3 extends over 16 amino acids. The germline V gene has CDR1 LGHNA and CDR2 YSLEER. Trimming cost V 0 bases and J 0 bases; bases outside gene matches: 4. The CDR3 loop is CASSQDRTGNSYEQYF. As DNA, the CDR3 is TGCGCCAGCAGCCAAGATCGGACAGGGAACTCCTACGAGCAGTACTTC.

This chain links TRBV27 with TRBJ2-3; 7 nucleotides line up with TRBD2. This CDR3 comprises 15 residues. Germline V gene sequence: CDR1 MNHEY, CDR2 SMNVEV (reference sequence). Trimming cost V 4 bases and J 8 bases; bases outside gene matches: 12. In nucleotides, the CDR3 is TGTGCCAGCAGTTCCGGTACTAGCGACCTTGGTACGCAGTATTTT. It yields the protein CASSSGTSDLGTQYF.

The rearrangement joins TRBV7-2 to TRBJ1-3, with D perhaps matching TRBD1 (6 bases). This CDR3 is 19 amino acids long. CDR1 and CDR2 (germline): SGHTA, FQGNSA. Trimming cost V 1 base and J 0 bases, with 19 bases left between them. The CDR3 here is CASSLVPGVRSSSGNTIYF. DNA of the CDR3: TGTGCCAGCAGCTTAGTTCCAGGGGTCCGATCGAGCTCTGGAAACACCATATATTTT.

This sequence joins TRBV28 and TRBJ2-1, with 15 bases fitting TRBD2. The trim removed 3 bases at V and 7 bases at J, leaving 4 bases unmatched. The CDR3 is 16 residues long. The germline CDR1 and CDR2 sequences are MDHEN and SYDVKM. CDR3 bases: TGTGCCAGCAGTTTGCGGACTAGCGGGAGGGGGAATGAGCAGTTCTTC. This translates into CASSLRTSGRGNEQFF.

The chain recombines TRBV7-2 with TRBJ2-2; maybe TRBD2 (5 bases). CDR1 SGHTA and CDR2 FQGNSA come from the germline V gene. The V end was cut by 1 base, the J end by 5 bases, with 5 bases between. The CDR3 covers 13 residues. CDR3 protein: CASSLGGTGELFF. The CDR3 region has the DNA TGTGCCAGCAGCTTAGGAGGGACCGGGGAGCTGTTTTTT.

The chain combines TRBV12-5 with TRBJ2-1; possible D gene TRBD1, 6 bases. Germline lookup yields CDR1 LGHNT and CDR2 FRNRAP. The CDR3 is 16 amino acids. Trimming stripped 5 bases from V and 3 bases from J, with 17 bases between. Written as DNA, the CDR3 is TGTGCTAGTGGTGATTACAGGGTAACCTTCTACAATGAGCAGTTCTTC. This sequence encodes CASGDYRVTFYNEQFF.

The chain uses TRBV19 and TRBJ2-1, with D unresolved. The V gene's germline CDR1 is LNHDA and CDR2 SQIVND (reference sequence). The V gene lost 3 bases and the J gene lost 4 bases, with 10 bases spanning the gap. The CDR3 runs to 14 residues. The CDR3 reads CASSIVAEYNEQFF. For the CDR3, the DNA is TGTGCCAGTAGTATCGTGGCAGAATACAATGAGCAGTTCTTC. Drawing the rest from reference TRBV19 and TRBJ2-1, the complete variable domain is DGGITQSPKYLFRKEGQNVTLSCEQNLNHDAMYWYRQDPGQGLRLIYYSQIVNDFQKGDIAEGYSVSREKKESFPLTVTSAQKNPTAFYLCASSIVAEYNEQFFGPGTRLTVL.

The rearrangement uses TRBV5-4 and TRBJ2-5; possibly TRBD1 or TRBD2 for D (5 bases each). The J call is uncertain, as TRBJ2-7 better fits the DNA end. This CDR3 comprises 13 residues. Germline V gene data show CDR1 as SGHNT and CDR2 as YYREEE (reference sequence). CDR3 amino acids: CASSRDPIYEQYF. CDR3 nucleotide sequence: TGTGCCAGCAGCCGGGACCCAATCTACGAGCAGTACTTC.

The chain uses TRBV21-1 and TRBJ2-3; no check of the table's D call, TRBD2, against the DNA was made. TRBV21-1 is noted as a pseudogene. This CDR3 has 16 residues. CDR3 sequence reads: CASSNLIGREGDTQYF. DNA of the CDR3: TGTGCCAGCAGCAATTTGATCGGGAGAGAAGGAGATACGCAGTATTTT.

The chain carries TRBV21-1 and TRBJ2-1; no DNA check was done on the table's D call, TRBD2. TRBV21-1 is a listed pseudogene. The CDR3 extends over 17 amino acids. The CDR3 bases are TGTGCCAGCAGCAACGAAGAGGGGCGGGAGGGCTACAATGAGCAGTTCTTC. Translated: CASSNEEGREGYNEQFF.

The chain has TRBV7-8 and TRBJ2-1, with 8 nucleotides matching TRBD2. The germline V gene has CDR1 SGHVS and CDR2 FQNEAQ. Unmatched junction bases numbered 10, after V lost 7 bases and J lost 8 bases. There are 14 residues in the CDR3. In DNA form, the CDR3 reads TGTGCCAGCACTTACGATCGGGAGGGGGATGAGCAGTTCTTC. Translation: CASTYDREGDEQFF.

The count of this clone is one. As DNA, the CDR3 is TGTGCCAGCTCCCCAGCAGAACCGGGACTAGCGGGAGATACGCAGTATTTT. It yields the protein CASSPAEPGLAGDTQYF. The chain couples TRBV18 to TRBJ2-3; TRBD2 matches at 12 bases. Per the germline V gene, CDR1 is KGHSH and CDR2 is LQKENI. This CDR3 spans 17 amino acids. V lost 6 bases and J lost 5; bases outside the gene matches: 12.

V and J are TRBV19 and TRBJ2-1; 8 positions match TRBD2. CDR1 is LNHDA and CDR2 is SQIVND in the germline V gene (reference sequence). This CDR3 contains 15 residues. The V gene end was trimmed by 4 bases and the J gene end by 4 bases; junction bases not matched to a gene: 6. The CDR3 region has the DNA TGTGCCAGTAGTAACCTAGCGGGCTATTACAATGAGCAGTTCTTC. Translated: CASSNLAGYYNEQFF.

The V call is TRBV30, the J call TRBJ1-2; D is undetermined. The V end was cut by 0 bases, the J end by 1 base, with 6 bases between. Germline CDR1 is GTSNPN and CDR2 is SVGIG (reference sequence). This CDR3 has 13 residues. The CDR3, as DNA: TGTGCCTGGAGTGTCTACATTAACTATGGCTACACCTTC. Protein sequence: CAWSVYINYGYTF.

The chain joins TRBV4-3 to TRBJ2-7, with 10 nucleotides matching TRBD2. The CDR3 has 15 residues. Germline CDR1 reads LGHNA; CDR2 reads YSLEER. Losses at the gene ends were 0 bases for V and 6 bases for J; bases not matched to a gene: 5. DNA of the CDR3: TGCGCCAGCAGCCAAGACCTAGCGGGAGTTAGCGAGCAGTACTTC. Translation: CASSQDLAGVSEQYF.